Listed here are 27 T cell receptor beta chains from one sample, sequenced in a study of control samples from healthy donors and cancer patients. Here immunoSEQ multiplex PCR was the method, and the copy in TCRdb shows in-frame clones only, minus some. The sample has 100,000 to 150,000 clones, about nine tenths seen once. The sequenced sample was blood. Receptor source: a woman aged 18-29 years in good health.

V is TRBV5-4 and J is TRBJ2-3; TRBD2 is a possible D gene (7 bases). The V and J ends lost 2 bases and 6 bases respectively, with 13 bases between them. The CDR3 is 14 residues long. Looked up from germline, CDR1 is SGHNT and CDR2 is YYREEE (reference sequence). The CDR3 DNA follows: TGTGCCAGCAGCTTTCGGGGGGCGGGGGATACGCAGTATTTT. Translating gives CASSFRGAGDTQYF.

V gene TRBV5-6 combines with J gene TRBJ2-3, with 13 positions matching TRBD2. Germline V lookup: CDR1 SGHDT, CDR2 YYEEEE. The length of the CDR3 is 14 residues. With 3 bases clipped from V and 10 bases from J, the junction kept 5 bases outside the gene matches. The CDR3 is CASSYGTSGIAQYF. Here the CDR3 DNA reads TGTGCCAGCAGCTATGGGACTAGCGGGATTGCGCAGTATTTT.

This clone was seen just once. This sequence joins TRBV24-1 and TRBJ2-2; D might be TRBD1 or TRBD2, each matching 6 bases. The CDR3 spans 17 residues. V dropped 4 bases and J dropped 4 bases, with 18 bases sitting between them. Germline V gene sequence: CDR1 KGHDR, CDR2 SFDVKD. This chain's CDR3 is CATSDSTGRGVTGELFF. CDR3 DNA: TGTGCCACCAGTGACTCTACAGGGCGGGGAGTCACCGGGGAGCTGTTTTTT.

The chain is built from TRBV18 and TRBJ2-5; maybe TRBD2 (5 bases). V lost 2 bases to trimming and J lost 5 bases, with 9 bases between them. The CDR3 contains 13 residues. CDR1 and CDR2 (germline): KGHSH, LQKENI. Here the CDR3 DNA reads TGTGCCAGCTCACCATCTCAGCGGGAGACCCAGTACTTC. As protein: CASSPSQRETQYF.

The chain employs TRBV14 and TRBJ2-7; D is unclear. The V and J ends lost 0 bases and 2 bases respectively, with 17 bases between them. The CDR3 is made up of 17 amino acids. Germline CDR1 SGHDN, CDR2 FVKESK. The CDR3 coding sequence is TGTGCCAGCAGCCAAGATCATTGGGCAGGCCGGACCTACGAGCAGTACTTC. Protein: CASSQDHWAGRTYEQYF.

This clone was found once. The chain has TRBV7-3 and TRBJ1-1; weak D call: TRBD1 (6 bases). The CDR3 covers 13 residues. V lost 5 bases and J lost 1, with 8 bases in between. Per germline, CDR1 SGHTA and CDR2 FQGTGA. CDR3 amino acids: CASSAQGNTEAFF. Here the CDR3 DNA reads TGTGCCAGCAGCGCACAGGGGAACACTGAAGCTTTCTTT.

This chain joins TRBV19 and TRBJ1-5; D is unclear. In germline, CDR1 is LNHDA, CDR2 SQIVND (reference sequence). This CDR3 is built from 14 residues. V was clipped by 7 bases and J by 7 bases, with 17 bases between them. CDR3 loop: CASNGLREAQPQHF. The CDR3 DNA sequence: TGTGCCAGTAATGGCCTCCGAGAGGCCCAGCCCCAGCATTTT.

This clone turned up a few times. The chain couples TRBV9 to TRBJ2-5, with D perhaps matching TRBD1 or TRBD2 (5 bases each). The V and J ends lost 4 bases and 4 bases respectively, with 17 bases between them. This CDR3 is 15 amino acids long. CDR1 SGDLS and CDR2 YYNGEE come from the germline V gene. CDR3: CASSPRGAFSETQYF. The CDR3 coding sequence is TGTGCCAGCAGCCCCCGGGGCGCCTTCTCAGAGACCCAGTACTTC.

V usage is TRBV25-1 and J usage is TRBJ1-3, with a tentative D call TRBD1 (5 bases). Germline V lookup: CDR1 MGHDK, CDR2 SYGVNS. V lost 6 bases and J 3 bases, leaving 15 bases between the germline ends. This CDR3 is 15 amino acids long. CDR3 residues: CASSKETGVGNTIYF. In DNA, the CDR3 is TGTGCCAGCAGCAAAGAAACAGGCGTTGGAAACACCATATATTTT.

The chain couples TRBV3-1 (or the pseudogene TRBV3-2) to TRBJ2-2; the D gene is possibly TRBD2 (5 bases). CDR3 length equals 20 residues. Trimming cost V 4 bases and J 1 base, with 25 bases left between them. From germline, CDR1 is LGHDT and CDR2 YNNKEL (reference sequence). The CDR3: CASSPGEGPRRVQNTGELFF. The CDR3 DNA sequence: TGTGCCAGCAGCCCCGGTGAAGGACCGCGGCGGGTACAGAACACCGGGGAGCTGTTTTTT.

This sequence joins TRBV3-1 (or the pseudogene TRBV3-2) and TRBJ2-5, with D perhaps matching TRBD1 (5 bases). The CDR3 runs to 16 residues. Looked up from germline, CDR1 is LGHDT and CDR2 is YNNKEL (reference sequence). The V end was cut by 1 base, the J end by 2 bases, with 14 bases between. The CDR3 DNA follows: TGTGCCAGCAGCCAAGGTATGGCAGCAGGGCAAGAGACCCAGTACTTC. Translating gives CASSQGMAAGQETQYF.

CDR3 region: CASSLFGTSGRAFGGELFF. DNA of the CDR3: TGCGCCAGCAGCTTATTTGGGACTAGCGGGAGGGCCTTCGGCGGGGAGCTGTTTTTT. The chain uses TRBV5-1 and TRBJ2-2; 16 positions match TRBD2. This CDR3 region has 19 residues. The germline V gene encodes CDR1 SGHRS and CDR2 YFSETQ. The ends lost 2 bases at V and 7 bases at J; junction bases unmatched: 11.

CDR3 loop: CASSPPGQGRFSTEAFF. The DNA of the CDR3 is TGTGCCAGCTCACCTCCGGGACAGGGACGTTTTAGCACTGAAGCTTTCTTT. The gene calls are TRBV18 and TRBJ1-1; 9 bases are shared with TRBD1. Germline V lookup: CDR1 KGHSH, CDR2 LQKENI. The CDR3 is 17 amino acids. Germline trimming cut 3 bases from V and 4 bases from J; bases unmatched to any gene: 12.

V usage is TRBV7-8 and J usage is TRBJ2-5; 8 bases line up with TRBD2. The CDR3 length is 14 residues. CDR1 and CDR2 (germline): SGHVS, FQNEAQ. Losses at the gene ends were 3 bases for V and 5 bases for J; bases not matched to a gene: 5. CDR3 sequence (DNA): TGTGCCAGCAGCTTGCCGGGGGGGACGGAGACCCAGTACTTC. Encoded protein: CASSLPGGTETQYF.

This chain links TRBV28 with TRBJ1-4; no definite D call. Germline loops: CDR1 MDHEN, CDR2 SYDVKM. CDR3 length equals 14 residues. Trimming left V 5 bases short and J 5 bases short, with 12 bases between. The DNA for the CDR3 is TGTGCCAGCAGTGCATTAGCGGGGAATGAAAAACTGTTTTTT. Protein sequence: CASSALAGNEKLFF.

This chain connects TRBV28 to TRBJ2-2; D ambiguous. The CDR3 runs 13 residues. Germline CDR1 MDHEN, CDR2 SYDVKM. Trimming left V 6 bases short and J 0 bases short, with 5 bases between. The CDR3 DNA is TGTGCCAGCAGGGGCCCGAACACCGGGGAGCTGTTTTTT. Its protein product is CASRGPNTGELFF.

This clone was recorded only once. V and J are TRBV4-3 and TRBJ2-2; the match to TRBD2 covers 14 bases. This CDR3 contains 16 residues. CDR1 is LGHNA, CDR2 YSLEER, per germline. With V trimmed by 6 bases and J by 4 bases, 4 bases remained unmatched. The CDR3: CASSIGLAGGTGELFF. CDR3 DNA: TGCGCCAGCAGTATTGGACTAGCGGGGGGCACCGGGGAGCTGTTTTTT.

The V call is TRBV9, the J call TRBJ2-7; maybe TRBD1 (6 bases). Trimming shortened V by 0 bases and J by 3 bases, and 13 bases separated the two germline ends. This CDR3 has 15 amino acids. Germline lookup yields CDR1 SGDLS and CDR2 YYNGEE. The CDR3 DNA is TGTGCCAGCAGCGTAGGGGCAGGGGCTATCTACGAGCAGTACTTC. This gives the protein CASSVGAGAIYEQYF. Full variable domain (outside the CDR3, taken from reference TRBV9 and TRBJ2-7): DSGVTQTPKHLITATGQRVTLRCSPRSGDLSVYWYQQSLDQGLQFLIQYYNGEERAKGNILERFSAQQFPDLHSELNLSSLELGDSALYFCASSVGAGAIYEQYFGPGTRLTVT.

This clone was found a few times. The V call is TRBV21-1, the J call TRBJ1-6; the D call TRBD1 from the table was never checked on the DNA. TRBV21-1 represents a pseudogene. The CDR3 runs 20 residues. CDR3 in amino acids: CASSKRWDRGRLSYNSPLHF. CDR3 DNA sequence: TGTGCCAGCAGCAAAAGGTGGGACAGGGGGCGTTTGTCCTATAATTCACCCCTCCACTTT.

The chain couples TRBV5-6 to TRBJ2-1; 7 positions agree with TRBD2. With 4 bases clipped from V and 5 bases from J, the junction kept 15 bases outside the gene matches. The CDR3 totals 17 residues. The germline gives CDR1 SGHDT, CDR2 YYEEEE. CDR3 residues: CASSGGDGSGLDNEQFF. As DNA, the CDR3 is TGTGCCAGCAGCGGGGGGGACGGGTCGGGATTGGACAATGAGCAGTTCTTC.

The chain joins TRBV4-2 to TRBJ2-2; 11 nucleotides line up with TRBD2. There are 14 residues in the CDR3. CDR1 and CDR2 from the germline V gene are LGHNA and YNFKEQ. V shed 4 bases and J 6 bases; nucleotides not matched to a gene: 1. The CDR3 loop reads CASSLAGGPGELFF. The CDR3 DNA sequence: TGTGCCAGCAGCCTAGCGGGAGGGCCCGGGGAGCTGTTTTTT.

The CDR3 DNA reads TGTGCCAGCAGTGGACTAGCGGGAGGCCCCACAGATACGCAGTATTTT. It is translated as CASSGLAGGPTDTQYF. The rearrangement joins TRBV5-6 to TRBJ2-3, with 14 bases matching TRBD2. This CDR3 is 16 amino acids long. Trimming at V came to 5 bases and at J to 2 bases, leaving 4 bases not matched to a gene. Germline V CDR1 and CDR2: SGHDT, YYEEEE.

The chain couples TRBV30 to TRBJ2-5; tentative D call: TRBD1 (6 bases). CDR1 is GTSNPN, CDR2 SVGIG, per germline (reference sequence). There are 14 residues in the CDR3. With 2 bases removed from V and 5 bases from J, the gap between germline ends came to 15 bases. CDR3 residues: CAWSRDIFKETQYF. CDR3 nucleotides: TGTGCCTGGAGTCGGGACATCTTTAAGGAGACCCAGTACTTC.

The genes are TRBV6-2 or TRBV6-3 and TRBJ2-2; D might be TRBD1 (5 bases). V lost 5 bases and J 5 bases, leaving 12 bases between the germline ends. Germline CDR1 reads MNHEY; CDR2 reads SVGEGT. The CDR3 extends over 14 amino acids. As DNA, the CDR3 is TGTGCCAGCAGTGTAGGGGTTAATACCGGGGAGCTGTTTTTT. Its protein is CASSVGVNTGELFF.

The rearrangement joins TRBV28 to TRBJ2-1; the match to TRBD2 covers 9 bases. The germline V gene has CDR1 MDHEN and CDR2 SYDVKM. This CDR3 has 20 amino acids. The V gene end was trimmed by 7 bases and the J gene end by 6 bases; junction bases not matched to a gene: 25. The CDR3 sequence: CASTPRREREAPFGGNEQFF. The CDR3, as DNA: TGTGCCAGCACCCCTAGGAGGGAGCGGGAGGCCCCATTTGGTGGCAATGAGCAGTTCTTC.

CDR3 coding DNA: TGTGCCAGCAGCAATACCCCACAGGGTTACTATGGCTACACCTTC. It codes for CASSNTPQGYYGYTF. V usage is TRBV7-6 and J usage is TRBJ1-2; D possibly corresponds to TRBD1 (6 bases). Germline lookup yields CDR1 SGHVS and CDR2 FNYEAQ. Trimming left V 5 bases short and J 3 bases short, with 16 bases between. The CDR3 is 15 residues long. Supplemented by reference TRBV7-6 and TRBJ1-2, the full variable domain reads GAGVSQSPRYKVTKRGQDVALRCDPISGHVSLYWYRQALGQGPEFLTYFNYEAQQDKSGLPNDRFSAERPEGSISTLTIQRTEQRDSAMYRCASSNTPQGYYGYTFGSGTRLTVV.

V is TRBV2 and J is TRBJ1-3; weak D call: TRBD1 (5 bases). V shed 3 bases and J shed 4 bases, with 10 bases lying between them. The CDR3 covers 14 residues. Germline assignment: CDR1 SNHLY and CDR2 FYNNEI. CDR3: CASSERGPGNTIYF. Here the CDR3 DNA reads TGTGCCAGCAGTGAGCGGGGACCGGGAAACACCATATATTTT. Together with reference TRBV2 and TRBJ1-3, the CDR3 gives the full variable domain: EPEVTQTPSHQVTQMGQEVILRCVPISNHLYFYWYRQILGQKVEFLVSFYNNEISEKSEIFDDQFSVERPDGSNFTLKIRSTKLEDSAMYFCASSERGPGNTIYFGEGSWLTVV.